These T cell receptor beta chains were read from a single sample in a study of T cells in Graves' hyperthyroidism and ophthalmopathy. TCRdb reprocessed the multiplex PCR reads with MiXCR, giving one entry per CDR3 protein. The sample carries 250,000 to 350,000 distinct CDR3 sequences, more than 15% recorded once. Material for sequencing was blood. The receptor set was obtained from a woman aged 55-75 years with Graves' ophthalmopathy. Each CDR3 is given with its conserved first and last residue. The D gene is left open where the match is weak. Size is omitted from some rows. Given values are once, few, many or a class for expanded clones.

many	TRBD1	TRBV24-1	TRBJ1-1	13	TGTGCCACCAGCAGGGGGTTGAACACTGAAGCTTTCTTT	CATSRGLNTEAFF
few	-	TRBV11-1	TRBJ1-3	15	TGTGCCAGCAGCTTAGAGGGCAGCGTCGGAAACACCATATATTTT	CASSLEGSVGNTIYF
-	-	TRBV19	TRBJ2-5	15	TGTGCCAGTAGTATTGACGGCGGGCTAGGCCAGACCCAGTACTTC	CASSIDGGLGQTQYF
few	-	TRBV20-1	TRBJ2-1	11	TGCAGTGCTGGACGGGGGAATGAGCAGTTCTTC	CSAGRGNEQFF
-	-	TRBV11-1	TRBJ1-4	18	TGTGCCAGCAGCTGGTTAGAGGTGGGAGTTATCGGTAATGAAAAACTGTTTTTT	CASSWLEVGVIGNEKLFF
many	-	TRBV2	TRBJ1-2	13	TGTGCCGTACAGGCAAATGGGGACTATGGCTACACCTTC	CAVQANGDYGYTF
many	-	TRBV12-3/TRBV12-4	TRBJ2-1	12	TGTGCCAGCAGTTTAGCAGAGGGTGAGCAGTTCTTC	CASSLAEGEQFF
-	-	TRBV20-1	TRBJ2-7	16	TGCAGTGCTAGAGACCCCCGCGTGGGAAGAAACTACGAGCAGTACTTC	CSARDPRVGRNYEQYF
few	-	TRBV11-2	TRBJ1-1	12	TGTGCCAGCAGCTTAGAAGGACAGCGGGCTTTCTTT	CASSLEGQRAFF
-	-	TRBV29-1	TRBJ2-1	13	TGCAGCGTTCTGAGGGCGGCCTACAATGAGCAGTTCTTC	CSVLRAAYNEQFF
-	-	TRBV6-2/TRBV6-3	TRBJ2-3	15	TGTGCCAGCAGTTACTATAGGGCCTCACCAGATACGCAGTATTTT	CASSYYRASPDTQYF
many	-	TRBV7-9	TRBJ2-7	15	TGTGCCAGCAGCTTAGTAGGGCGACTTCGGTACGAGCAGTACTTC	CASSLVGRLRYEQYF
few	-	TRBV5-5	TRBJ2-3	13	TGTGCCAGCAGCCCCGACACATCAGATACGCAGTATTTT	CASSPDTSDTQYF
-	-	TRBV2	TRBJ2-4	16	TGTGCCAGCAGGCGGGACGGGGGATTAGCCAAAAACATTCAGTACTTC	CASRRDGGLAKNIQYF
many	-	TRBV2	TRBJ1-2	14	TGTGCCAGCAGTCGAAGCCAATCTAACTATGGCTACACCTTC	CASSRSQSNYGYTF
many	TRBD1	TRBV6-4	TRBJ1-1	18	TGTGCCAGCAGTATCCCGGGACAGGGGGTAAGAGAGGACACTGAAGCTTTCTTT	CASSIPGQGVREDTEAFF
-	TRBD2	TRBV5-8	TRBJ2-5	15	TGTGCCAGCAGCTTGGGGTGGGGGGGCCAAGAGACCCAGTACTTC	CASSLGWGGQETQYF
many	-	TRBV7-9	TRBJ2-4	14	TGTGCCAGCAGCTTAGCCAGGGCCAAAAACATTCAGTACTTC	CASSLARAKNIQYF
many	-	TRBV11-2	TRBJ1-2	15	TGTGCCAGCAGCTTATTGTGGGACGCCGCCTATGGCTACACCTTC	CASSLLWDAAYGYTF
-	-	TRBV4-1	TRBJ2-5	15	TGCGCCAGCAGGATAACAGGGACGTACCAAGAGACCCAGTACTTC	CASRITGTYQETQYF
many	-	TRBV19	TRBJ1-1	13	TGTGCCAGTAGTACAGGGCCAAGGACTGAAGCTTTCTTT	CASSTGPRTEAFF
many	-	TRBV4-2	TRBJ1-5	14	TGTGCCAGCAGCCAAGACAGGGGCGGTCAGCCCCAGCATTTT	CASSQDRGGQPQHF
few	-	TRBV15	TRBJ2-3	14	TGTGCCACCAGCAGAGATGGGGGGACAGATACGCAGTATTTT	CATSRDGGTDTQYF
many	-	TRBV27	TRBJ2-3	16	TGTGCCAGCAGTTTATATTCTAGCGTTCGCACAGATACGCAGTATTTT	CASSLYSSVRTDTQYF
-	-	TRBV20-1	TRBJ2-7	15	TGCAGTGCTCTAACACTAGCAGGGGACTTGTACGAGCAGTACTTC	CSALTLAGDLYEQYF
many	-	TRBV7-2	TRBJ2-1	13	TGTGCCAGCAGCTTAGTTCACGGTGGTGAGCAGTTCTTC	CASSLVHGGEQFF
many	TRBD1	TRBV24-1	TRBJ2-7	15	TGTGCCACCAGTGATACGGGACAGGGCTCGGTGGAGCAGTACTTC	CATSDTGQGSVEQYF
few	-	TRBV14	TRBJ1-1	12	TGTGCCAGCAGCCAAGATGAGCCACTGGCTTTCTTT	CASSQDEPLAFF
many	TRBD1	TRBV28	TRBJ1-3	18	TGTGCCAGCAGTTTATTGCAGGGGGCCAGCTCCTCTGGAAACACCATATATTTT	CASSLLQGASSSGNTIYF
many	-	TRBV5-1	TRBJ1-1	15	TGCGCCAGCAGCTCCGGTGCTTACATGAACACTGAAGCTTTCTTT	CASSSGAYMNTEAFF
-	-	TRBV18	TRBJ1-3	15	TGTGCCAGCTCACCAGCAGGGACCCTTCGAAACACCATATATTTT	CASSPAGTLRNTIYF
-	TRBD1	TRBV19	TRBJ2-6	16	TGTGCCAGTAGAGGACAGGGGGCAACTGGGGCCAACGTCCTGACTTTC	CASRGQGATGANVLTF
many	-	TRBV5-1	TRBJ2-7	13	TGCGCCAGCAGCCTCACACTCGGGTCCGAGCAGTACTTC	CASSLTLGSEQYF
-	-	TRBV12-3/TRBV12-4	TRBJ2-3	17	TGTGCCAGCAGCTCTACCATACGGACCCGCCGGGCAGATACGCAGTATTTT	CASSSTIRTRRADTQYF
few	-	TRBV12-5	TRBJ2-2	16	TGTGCTAGTGGTCCGATTTCCTATTGGGTCACCGGGGAGCTGTTTTTT	CASGPISYWVTGELFF
few	-	TRBV2	TRBJ2-2	16	TGTGCCAGCGGGTCTTTGGGGGGCAGGGGGACCGGGGAGCTGTTTTTT	CASGSLGGRGTGELFF
-	TRBD1	TRBV25-1	TRBJ1-1	19	TGTGCCAGCAGTGATCAATACTTACAGGGGGCAGGTTCGAACACTGAAGCTTTCTTT	CASSDQYLQGAGSNTEAFF
-	-	TRBV19	TRBJ2-7	13	TGTGCCAGTAGTATAGATTCGACTCACGAGCAGTACTTC	CASSIDSTHEQYF
many	-	TRBV12-3/TRBV12-4	TRBJ1-2	13	TGTGCCAGCAGTTTAAGTTTTAACTATGGCTACACCTTC	CASSLSFNYGYTF
many	TRBD2	TRBV7-8	TRBJ2-7	17	TGTGCCAGCAGCTTAGTGTCTAGCGGATACCCATCTCGGCAGCAGTACTTC	CASSLVSSGYPSRQQYF
few	-	TRBV20-1	TRBJ1-2	10	TGCAGTGGTCATGACTATGGCTACACCTTC	CSGHDYGYTF
many	TRBD1	TRBV6-5	TRBJ1-2	16	TGTGCCAGCAGTTACTCGACTTACAGGGGACTCTATGGCTACACCTTC	CASSYSTYRGLYGYTF
many	-	TRBV6-2/TRBV6-3	TRBJ2-2	17	TGTGCCAGCTACCGACCGGGACCCCGGTGGCACACCGGGGAGCTGTTTTTT	CASYRPGPRWHTGELFF
many	-	TRBV20-1	TRBJ1-4	15	TGCAGTGCTAGGAAACCCGACACCCTAGGGGAAAAACTGTTTTTT	CSARKPDTLGEKLFF
few	-	TRBV2	TRBJ1-4	13	TGTGCCGGGGCCAGGGGATTGCGTGAAAAACTGTTTTTT	CAGARGLREKLFF
many	TRBD1	TRBV5-1	TRBJ2-7	14	TGCGCCAGCAGCAGGGACAGGGGAGACTACGAGCAGTACTTC	CASSRDRGDYEQYF
few	TRBD1	TRBV14	TRBJ2-1	15	TGTGCCAGCAGCCCGAGACAGGGTCAAGTTGATGAGCAGTTCTTC	CASSPRQGQVDEQFF
many	-	TRBV6-2/TRBV6-3	TRBJ2-3	16	TGTGCCAGCAAACTTCCAGCGGGGACACGCACAGATACGCAGTATTTT	CASKLPAGTRTDTQYF
once	-	TRBV28	TRBJ1-2	15	TGTGCCAGCAGCCCACCCGGGACGGCCCTCTATGGCTACACCTTC	CASSPPGTALYGYTF
many	TRBD1	TRBV6-2/TRBV6-3	TRBJ2-7	14	TGTGCCAGCAGTTACGGACAGGTGAACTACGAGCAGTACTTC	CASSYGQVNYEQYF
many	-	TRBV20-1	TRBJ2-7	14	TGCAGTGCTAGAGATCCTCAGGGAGGCTACGAGCAGTACTTC	CSARDPQGGYEQYF